This T cell receptor (beta chain) was sequenced during a study of regulatory T cells in long-lasting Graves disease. Germline V gene sequence: CDR1 SGHRS, CDR2 YFSETQ. There are 15 residues in the CDR3. Trimming took 0 bases from V and 6 from J, leaving 13 bases between them. Arm-PCR of CDR3 regions and iRepertoire HTBI primers were used to build TCR beta libraries. TCRdb independently ran MiXCR on the multiplex PCR reads; one entry per CDR3 protein. The table shows hundreds of thousands of distinct CDR3 sequences, with about 16% occurring only once. Study outcomes and limitations: The study found persistent patients shared more public clonotypes (over 2,500) than new patients (nearly 1,000).

Time point described: newly diagnosed GD, antithyroid drugs for less than 3 months. Construction of the TCR library relied on RNA isolated from PBMCs. This clonotype was seen ten or more times. Its specificity is not known. These data also formed part of another study, on T cells in Graves' hyperthyroidism and ophthalmopathy. That work states: A patient was excluded if there was uncontrolled infection, other autoimmune disease, pregnancy or lactation.

The sequencing used peripheral blood mononuclear cells (PBMCs), collected at new diagnosis, from a patient treated with antithyroid drugs. The receptor was isolated from a woman in her forties or fifties with Graves disease. The V call is TRBV5-1, the J call TRBJ1-5; D perhaps matches TRBD1 (6 bases). CDR3 in amino acids: CASSLVQGPGQPQHF. The CDR3 nucleotides read TGCGCCAGCAGCTTGGTACAGGGTCCCGGTCAGCCCCAGCATTTT.